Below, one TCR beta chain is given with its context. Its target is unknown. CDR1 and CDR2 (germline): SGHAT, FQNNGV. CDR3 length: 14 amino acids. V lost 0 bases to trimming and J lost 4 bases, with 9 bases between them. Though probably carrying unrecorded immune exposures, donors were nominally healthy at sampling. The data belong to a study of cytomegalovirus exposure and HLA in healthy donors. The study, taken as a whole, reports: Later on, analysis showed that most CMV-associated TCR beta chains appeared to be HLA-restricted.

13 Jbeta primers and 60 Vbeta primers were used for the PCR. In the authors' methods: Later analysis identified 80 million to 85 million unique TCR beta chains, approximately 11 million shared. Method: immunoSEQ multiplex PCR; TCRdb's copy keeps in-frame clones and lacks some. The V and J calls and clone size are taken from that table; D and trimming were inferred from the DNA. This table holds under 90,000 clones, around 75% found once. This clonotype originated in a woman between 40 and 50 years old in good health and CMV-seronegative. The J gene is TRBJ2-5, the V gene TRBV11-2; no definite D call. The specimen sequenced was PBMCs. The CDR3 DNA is TGTGCCAGCAGCTTAGATTCCCTGTTAGAGACCCAGTACTTC. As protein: CASSLDSLLETQYF.